This TCR beta chain was sequenced for a study of CD8+ T cells in alopecia areata. Study information: Tofacitinib administration to treated patients was oral, at 5 to 10 mg twice daily. Whole-study findings and limits: The study found that many expanded lesional clones persisted in scalp and blood during tofacitinib. Lesional scalp exceeded normal scalp in clonality, especially in alopecia totalis/universalis.

RNA, once extracted, was reverse transcribed into cDNA for use as the sequencing template. TCRdb's table, derived via immunoSEQ multiplex PCR, lists solely in-frame clones and lacks some. The sample shows some 200,000 clones, roughly 60% of them seen only once. The CDR3 loop spans 14 amino acids. V lost 2 bases, J lost 11 bases, and 11 bases stayed unmatched. CDR1 and CDR2 from the germline V gene are SQVTM and ANQGSEA. Treatment specified: oral pan-JAK inhibitor, 5-10 mg twice daily. The sample holds a few counts of this clone. Its target is not known. The TCR comes from a human donor with alopecia areata. V usage is TRBV29-1 and J usage is TRBJ1-4; TRBD1 agrees at 7 bases. The sequencing here drew on CD4+ T cells sorted from blood, taken at week 24, from a patient treated with tofacitinib. CDR3: CSVEKWRTGEKLFF. The CDR3 nucleotides are TGCAGCGTTGAAAAGTGGAGGACAGGCGAGAAACTGTTTTTT.